The T cell receptor (beta chain) under discussion was sequenced for a study of naive and memory T cell subsets (dated by TCRdb to about 2017). Broadly, across the study: The figure summarizing the skin biopsy and whole blood samples listed around 10 blood donors, 7 tuberculin skin test biopsies and 3 saline control biopsies. PCR2 was typically performed as a SYBR Green qPCR that was stopped at a set threshold, although end-point PCR (about 6 cycles) could be used instead for low-input samples. As previously described, skin biopsies were taken from tuberculin skin test sites or from saline-injected control sites and processed for RNA extraction.

CDR1 and CDR2 are drawn from the germline V gene (reference sequence): DFQATT, SNEGSKA. Measured from the cysteine to the phenylalanine, the CDR3 is 13 residues long. The only DNA kept is the CDR3, 39 bases in frame from the first base. For this chain, trimming is 5 bases at the V end and 9 bases at the J end, and the number of junction bases without a gene match is 7. Per the publication, the treatment or condition label means: skin biopsy from PPD injection site in Mantoux-positive individual. Total RNA, without cell sorting, was DNase treated with RQ1 DNase before reverse transcription, targeting roughly 1 to 1,100 ng input. The study reported a robust and sensitive protocol to amplify, sequence and analyze TCRs, based on 3' ligation of a UMI-containing oligonucleotide to TCR cDNA. In individuals with a positive Mantoux test, tuberculin skin test biopsies were taken from sites that had been injected with PPD. Libraries were prepared from skin biopsies and whole blood to test how robust the pipeline was in samples where T cells are a minority population.

What the authors observed across the whole study: Details of skin biopsy collection and RNA processing were not given in the paper but were referenced to earlier studies. TCR sequences were reportedly recovered from both skin biopsy types, with far more TCRs at tuberculin skin test sites. The larger number of TCRs found at tuberculin skin test sites was interpreted as T cell infiltration of a delayed type IV hypersensitivity reaction. The RNA-based method was acknowledged to be potentially sensitive to changes in TCR transcripts with T cell activation and differentiation.

The method was UMI-ligation and nested PCR. TCR RNA was reverse transcribed with SuperScript IV using alpha and beta constant region primers for the blood and skin samples. The ligated cDNA was amplified in four rounds of PCR with nested alpha and beta constant region primers together with the SP2 primer. T4 RNA ligase 1 was used to ligate an oligonucleotide containing the Illumina SP2 primer and a UMI to the 3' end of the cDNA. To prevent hairpin formation, the 12-nucleotide UMI was made up of two random hexamers with an eight-base spacer between them. TCR alpha and beta chain libraries were processed separately from the second PCR onward, with dual indexing for multiplexing. After pooling, the indexed libraries were analyzed by capillary electrophoresis and sequenced on either an Illumina MiSeq or NextSeq. PhiX DNA at about 4.5-7% was spiked into libraries to increase base diversity and improve cluster recognition. In the source study's methods: UMIs were extracted from read 2 by Demultiplexor and combined with the TCR sequence from read 1, and reads were split according to sample indices. Decombinator identified V and J genes and V-J junctions, assigning each TCR a five-part identifier including V and J deletions. Collapsinator relied on UMIs to correct both sequencing errors and PCR amplification heterogeneity, producing a UMI-based abundance for each TCR. Identifiers were converted to nucleotide sequence by CDR3Translator and translated to amino acids, and CDR3 regions were extracted on the basis of terminal motifs. After normalization to the amount of input RNA, the error-corrected alpha and beta TCR counts from blood and from skin were compared. Using fastp at Q25 and MiXCR, TCRdb reprocessed the public reads and kept productive beta chains. Rows are unified per CDR3 protein, each entry keeping the most common DNA and genes. TCRdb's processing, not the study's, gives the V and J calls here. This sample is represented by some 20,000 distinct CDR3 sequences; 8% to 10% of them were singletons. Clones ranked in the top ten supply approximately 6.3% of the sample.

This clonotype was recorded many times. Its antigen remains undetermined. Per-nucleotide qualities are absent, and no much larger clonotype sits a single base away. The source is an adult in good health. The chain employs TRBV20-1 and TRBJ1-6; TRBD1 aligns with 7 central bases. Material: skin, obtained from a tuberculin skin test site. The CDR3 reads CSAADRESSPLHF. The DNA is TGCAGTGCTGCCGACAGGGAGAGTTCACCCCTCCACTTT.